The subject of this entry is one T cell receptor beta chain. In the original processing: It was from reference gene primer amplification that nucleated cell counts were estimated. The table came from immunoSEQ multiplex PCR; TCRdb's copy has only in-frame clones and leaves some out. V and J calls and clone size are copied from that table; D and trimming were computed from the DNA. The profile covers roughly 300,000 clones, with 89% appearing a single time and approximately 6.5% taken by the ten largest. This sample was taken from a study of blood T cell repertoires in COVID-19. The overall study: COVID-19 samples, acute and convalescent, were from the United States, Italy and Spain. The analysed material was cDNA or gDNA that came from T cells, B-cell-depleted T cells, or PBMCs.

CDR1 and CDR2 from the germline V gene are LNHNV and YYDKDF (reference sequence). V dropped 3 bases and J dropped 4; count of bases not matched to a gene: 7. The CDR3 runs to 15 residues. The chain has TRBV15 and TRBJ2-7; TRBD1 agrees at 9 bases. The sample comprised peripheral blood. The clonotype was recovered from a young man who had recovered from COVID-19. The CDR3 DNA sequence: TGTGCCACCAGCAGGGAACAGGGGGCTGGTTACGAGCAGTACTTC. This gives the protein CATSREQGAGYEQYF. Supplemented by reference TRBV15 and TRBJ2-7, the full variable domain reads DAMVIQNPRYQVTQFGKPVTLSCSQTLNHNVMYWYQQKSSQAPKLLFHYYDKDFNNEADTPDNFQSRRPNTSFCFLDIRSPGLGDTAMYLCATSREQGAGYEQYFGPGTRLTVT.